Listed below are T cell receptor beta chains from one sample, sequenced in a study of human T cells and chemical hapten exposure. TCRdb used MiXCR to reprocess the RACE reads, holding one entry per CDR3 protein. The table records 350,000 to 400,000 distinct CDR3 sequences, roughly 6.3% of them present only once. The input for sequencing was whole blood, taken in connection with sensitization to the hapten diphenylcyclopropenone (DPC). Every receptor here comes from a woman under 30 with alopecia areata. Some clones in this sample may be carry-over from other donors' samples. Both conserved end residues are part of each CDR3. The D gene is left open where the match is weak. Only some rows state a clone size, as once, few, many or a class for expanded clones.

d_gene,v_gene,abundance,j_gene,CDR3aa,CDR3nt
TRBD1,TRBV29-1,many,TRBJ1-1,CSVARRTGGNTEAFF,TGCAGCGTTGCGAGGCGAACAGGGGGGAACACTGAAGCTTTCTTT
NA,TRBV9,many,TRBJ1-1,CASSVGIRDTEAFF,TGTGCCAGCAGCGTAGGAATCAGGGACACTGAAGCTTTCTTT
NA,TRBV2,few,TRBJ1-1,CASSEVGLSYGTEAFF,TGTGCCAGCAGTGAAGTGGGACTGAGCTATGGAACTGAAGCTTTCTTT
NA,TRBV9,few,TRBJ2-3,CASSVGRGRVTDTQYF,TGTGCCAGCAGCGTAGGGCGGGGGCGAGTCACAGATACGCAGTATTTT
TRBD2,TRBV7-2,NA,TRBJ2-5,CASSLAKRGETQYF,TGTGCCAGCAGCTTAGCGAAGCGGGGAGAGACCCAGTACTTC
NA,TRBV6-5,few,TRBJ2-7,CASSSAGGIYEQYF,TGTGCCAGCAGTTCGGCAGGGGGGATATACGAGCAGTACTTC
NA,TRBV4-3,few,TRBJ2-3,CASSQENLGDTQYF,TGCGCCAGCAGCCAAGAAAACTTAGGGGATACGCAGTATTTT
NA,TRBV12-3/TRBV12-4,NA,TRBJ2-3,CASSFTGFPDTQYF,TGTGCCAGCAGTTTCACGGGTTTCCCCGATACGCAGTATTTT
NA,TRBV5-4,few,TRBJ1-2,CASTKPGGDYGYTF,TGTGCCAGCACCAAACCCGGGGGGGACTATGGCTACACCTTC
NA,TRBV5-6,NA,TRBJ1-4,CASSLGQLTILEKLFF,TGTGCCAGCAGCTTGGGACAGCTGACGATTTTGGAAAAACTGTTTTTT
NA,TRBV18,many,TRBJ2-2,CASSPQNTGELFF,TGTGCCAGCTCACCACAGAACACCGGGGAGCTGTTTTTT
NA,TRBV27,few,TRBJ1-1,CASSLEGRAEAFF,TGTGCCAGCAGTTTGGAGGGGAGGGCTGAAGCTTTCTTT
TRBD1,TRBV20-1,NA,TRBJ1-4,CSARWTGSDEKLFF,TGCAGTGCTCGCTGGACAGGGTCGGATGAAAAACTGTTTTTT
NA,TRBV2,once,TRBJ2-1,CASRVGRRDEQFF,TGTGCCAGCAGGGTAGGGCGCAGGGATGAGCAGTTCTTC
NA,TRBV12-3/TRBV12-4,NA,TRBJ1-2,CASTSGGAVYGYTF,TGTGCCAGCACCTCTGGGGGGGCGGTCTATGGCTACACCTTC
NA,TRBV3-1,many,TRBJ1-1,CASSQVVGGGTEAFF,TGTGCCAGCAGCCAAGTTGTGGGGGGCGGCACTGAAGCTTTCTTT
NA,TRBV5-4,NA,TRBJ2-5,CASSSPGTYSGPYQETQYF,TGTGCCAGCAGCTCCCCCGGGACATATAGCGGCCCCTACCAAGAGACCCAGTACTTC